The present T cell receptor (beta chain) was sequenced within a study of cytomegalovirus exposure and HLA in healthy donors. Whole-study findings and limits: TCR beta chains numbering some 160 were designated cytomegalovirus-associated. Earlier analysis yielded a pattern in which most TCR beta V segments were productive about 87% or about 30% of the time.

The PCR used 60 Vbeta and 13 Jbeta primers. This table comes from immunoSEQ multiplex PCR, and its TCRdb copy is limited to in-frame clones, with some not included. The top ten hold 10% of the sample, which has about 140,000 clones, 65% to 70% seen once. About this clone itself: Its specificity is not known.

The CDR3 runs 15 residues. CDR1 MNHEY and CDR2 SVGAGI come from the germline V gene. V was pared by 7 bases and J by 5 bases, with 14 bases of the junction left unmatched. This chain uses TRBV6-5 with TRBJ2-7, with 7 nucleotides matching TRBD2. This sequence originates from a man younger than 45 in good health and CMV-seropositive. The sample taken for sequencing was PBMCs. The CDR3 DNA follows: TGTGCCAGCACGGGTAGCGCGGGAGACCCTAACGAGCAGTACTTC. It codes for CASTGSAGDPNEQYF.